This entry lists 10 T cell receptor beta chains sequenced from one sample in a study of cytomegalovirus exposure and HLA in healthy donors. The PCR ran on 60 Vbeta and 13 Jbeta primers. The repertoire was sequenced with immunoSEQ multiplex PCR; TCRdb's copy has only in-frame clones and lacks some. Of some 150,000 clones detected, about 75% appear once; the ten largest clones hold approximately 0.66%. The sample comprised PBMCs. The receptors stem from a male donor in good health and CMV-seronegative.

For the CDR3, the DNA is TGTGCCAGCAGTGCCTACACCGGGGAGCTGTTTTTT. The encoded protein is CASSAYTGELFF. The V gene is TRBV6-4, the J gene TRBJ2-2; D unclear. V dropped 4 bases and J dropped 3 bases, with 3 bases sitting between them. The V gene's germline CDR1 is MRHNA and CDR2 SNTAGT. CDR3 length equals 12 residues.

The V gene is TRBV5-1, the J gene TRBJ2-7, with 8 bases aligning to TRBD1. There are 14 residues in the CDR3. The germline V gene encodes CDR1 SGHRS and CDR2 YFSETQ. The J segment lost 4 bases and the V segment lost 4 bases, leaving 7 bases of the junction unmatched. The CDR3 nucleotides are TGCGCCAGCAGCGAGGGACAGGTAATTTACGAGCAGTACTTC. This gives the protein CASSEGQVIYEQYF.

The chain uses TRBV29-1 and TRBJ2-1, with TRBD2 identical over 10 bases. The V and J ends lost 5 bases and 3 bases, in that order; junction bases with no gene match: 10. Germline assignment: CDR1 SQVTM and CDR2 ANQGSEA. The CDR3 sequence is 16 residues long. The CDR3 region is CSVRPPSGRHYNEQFF. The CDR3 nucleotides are TGCAGCGTTCGCCCCCCTAGCGGGAGACACTACAATGAGCAGTTCTTC.

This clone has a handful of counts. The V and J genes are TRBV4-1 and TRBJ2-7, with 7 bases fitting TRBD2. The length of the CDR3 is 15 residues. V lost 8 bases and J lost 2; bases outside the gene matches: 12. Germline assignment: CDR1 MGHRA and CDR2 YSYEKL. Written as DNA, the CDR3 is TGCGCCAGCGGCCCTTCGCGGGGGTCCACCTACGAGCAGTACTTC. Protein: CASGPSRGSTYEQYF.

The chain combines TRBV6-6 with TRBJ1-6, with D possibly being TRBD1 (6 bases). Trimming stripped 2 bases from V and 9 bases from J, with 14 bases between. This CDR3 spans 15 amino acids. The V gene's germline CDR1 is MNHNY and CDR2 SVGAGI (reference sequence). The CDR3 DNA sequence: TGTGCCAGCAGTTACGGGCAGGGGTTGGGTTCACCCCTCCACTTT. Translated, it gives CASSYGQGLGSPLHF.

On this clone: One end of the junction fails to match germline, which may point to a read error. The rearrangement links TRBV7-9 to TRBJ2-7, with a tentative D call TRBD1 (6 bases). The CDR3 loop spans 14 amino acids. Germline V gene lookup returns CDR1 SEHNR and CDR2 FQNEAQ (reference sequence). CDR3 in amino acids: CSSSHTGFVHEQYF. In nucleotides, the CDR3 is TGTTCCAGCAGTCACACAGGGTTTGTTCACGAGCAGTACTTC.

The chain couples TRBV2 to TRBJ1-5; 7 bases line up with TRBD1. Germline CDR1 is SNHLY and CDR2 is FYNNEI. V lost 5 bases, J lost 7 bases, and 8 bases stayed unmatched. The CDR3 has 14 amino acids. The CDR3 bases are TGTGCCAGCAGTTTTAGGGGGCGCAGACAGCCCCAGCATTTT. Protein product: CASSFRGRRQPQHF.

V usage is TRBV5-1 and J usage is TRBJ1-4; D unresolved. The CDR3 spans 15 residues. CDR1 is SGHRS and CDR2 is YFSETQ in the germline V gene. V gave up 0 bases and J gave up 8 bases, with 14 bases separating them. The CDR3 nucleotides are TGCGCCAGCAGCTTGGAGGCGGGGTTAGGGGAAAAACTGTTTTTT. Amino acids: CASSLEAGLGEKLFF.

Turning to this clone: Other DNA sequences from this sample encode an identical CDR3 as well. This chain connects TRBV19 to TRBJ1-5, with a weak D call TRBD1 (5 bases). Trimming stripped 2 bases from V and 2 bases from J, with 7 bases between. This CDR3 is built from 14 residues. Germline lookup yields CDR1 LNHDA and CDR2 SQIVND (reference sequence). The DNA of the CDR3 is TGTGCCAGTAGTATACGGGGGGGCAATCAGCCCCAGCATTTT. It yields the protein CASSIRGGNQPQHF.

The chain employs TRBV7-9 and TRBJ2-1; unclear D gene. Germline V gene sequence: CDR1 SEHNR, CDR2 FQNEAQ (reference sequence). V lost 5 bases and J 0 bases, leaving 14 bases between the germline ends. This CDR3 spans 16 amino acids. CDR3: CASSPRRVVSYNEQFF. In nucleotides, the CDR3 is TGTGCCAGCAGCCCAAGACGGGTTGTCTCCTACAATGAGCAGTTCTTC. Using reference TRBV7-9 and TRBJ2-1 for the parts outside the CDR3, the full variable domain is DTGVSQNPRHKITKRGQNVTFRCDPISEHNRLYWYRQTLGQGPEFLTYFQNEAQLEKSRLLSDRFSAERPKGSFSTLEIQRTEQGDSAMYLCASSPRRVVSYNEQFFGPGTRLTVL.